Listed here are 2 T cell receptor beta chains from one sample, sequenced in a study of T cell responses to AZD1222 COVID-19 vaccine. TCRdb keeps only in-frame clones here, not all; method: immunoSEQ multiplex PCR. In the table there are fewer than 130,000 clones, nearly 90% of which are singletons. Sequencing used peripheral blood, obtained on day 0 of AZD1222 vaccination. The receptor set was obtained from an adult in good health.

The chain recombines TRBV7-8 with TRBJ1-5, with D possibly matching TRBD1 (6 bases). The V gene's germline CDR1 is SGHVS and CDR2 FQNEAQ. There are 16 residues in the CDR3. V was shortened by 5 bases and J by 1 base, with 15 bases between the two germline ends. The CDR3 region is CASSIEEGGSNQPQHF. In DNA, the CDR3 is TGTGCCAGCAGCATAGAAGAGGGGGGGAGCAATCAGCCCCAGCATTTT.

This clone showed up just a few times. CDR3 bases: TGTGCCACCAGCAGAGAAAGGGGGCGGACGAACACTGAAGCTTTCTTT. Translating it yields CATSRERGRTNTEAFF. V and J are TRBV15 and TRBJ1-1, with 7 bases fitting TRBD1. The germline V gene encodes CDR1 LNHNV and CDR2 YYDKDF (reference sequence). This CDR3 contains 16 residues. V shed 0 bases and J 1 base; nucleotides not matched to a gene: 5.